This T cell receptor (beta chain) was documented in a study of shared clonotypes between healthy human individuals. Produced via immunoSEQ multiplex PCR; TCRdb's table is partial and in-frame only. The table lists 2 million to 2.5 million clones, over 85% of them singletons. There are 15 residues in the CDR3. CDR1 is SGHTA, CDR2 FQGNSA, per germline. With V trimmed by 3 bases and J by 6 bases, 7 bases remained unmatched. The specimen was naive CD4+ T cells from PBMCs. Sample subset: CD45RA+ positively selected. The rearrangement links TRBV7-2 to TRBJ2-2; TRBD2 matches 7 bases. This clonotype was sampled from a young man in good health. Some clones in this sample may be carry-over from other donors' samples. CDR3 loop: CASSFTGGRAGELFF. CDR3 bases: TGTGCCAGCAGCTTCACGGGGGGTCGGGCCGGGGAGCTGTTTTTT.